The rows below give T cell receptor beta chains drawn from one sample of a study of T cell clones after liver transplantation. TCRdb keeps only in-frame clones here, not all; method: immunoSEQ multiplex PCR. The sample holds more than 65,000 clones; roughly 80% are singletons and the top ten take about 0.79%. The source was CD4+ T cells from blood, collected 12 months after liver transplant. Receptor source: a human patient who received a liver transplant. T cells may partly derive from the graft donor. CDR3s include the opening cysteine and the closing phenylalanine or tryptophan. D genes are given only for firm matches. The size entry is marked missing in some rows and otherwise reads once, few, many or a size class.

d_gene: .; j_gene: TRBJ2-2; abundance: .; v_gene: TRBV18; CDR3nt: TGTGCCAGCTCACCGACCCTGAACACCGGGGAGCTGTTTTTT; CDR3aa: CASSPTLNTGELFF
d_gene: .; j_gene: TRBJ1-2; abundance: .; v_gene: TRBV6-1; CDR3nt: TGTGCCAGCAGTGAACTCCCACGGGACTATGGCTACACCTTC; CDR3aa: CASSELPRDYGYTF
d_gene: TRBD1; j_gene: TRBJ1-2; abundance: .; v_gene: TRBV4-2; CDR3nt: TGTGCCAGCAGCCAAGATGGGAACAGGGGGAGGTATGGCTACACCTTC; CDR3aa: CASSQDGNRGRYGYTF
d_gene: .; j_gene: TRBJ1-1; abundance: .; v_gene: TRBV11-2; CDR3nt: TGTGCCAGCTGGGGGGGCAGAGTGATGAACACTGAAGCTTTCTTT; CDR3aa: CASWGGRVMNTEAFF
d_gene: TRBD1; j_gene: TRBJ2-1; abundance: once; v_gene: TRBV7-2; CDR3nt: TGTGCCAGCAGCTTCGGAAGGTCCCTCCGGGACAGGGGGAGGAATGAGCAGTTCTTC; CDR3aa: CASSFGRSLRDRGRNEQFF
d_gene: .; j_gene: TRBJ2-7; abundance: .; v_gene: TRBV18; CDR3nt: TGTGCCAGCTCACCCGAGGTCTACGAGCAGTACTTC; CDR3aa: CASSPEVYEQYF
d_gene: .; j_gene: TRBJ2-7; abundance: .; v_gene: TRBV27; CDR3nt: TGTGCCAGCAGGCGCTCGACAGAATACTACGAGCAGTACTTC; CDR3aa: CASRRSTEYYEQYF
d_gene: .; j_gene: TRBJ2-1; abundance: .; v_gene: TRBV10-3; CDR3nt: TGTGCCATCAGCGGGGGTAGCGCCGGATCCTACAATGAGCAGTTCTTC; CDR3aa: CAISGGSAGSYNEQFF
d_gene: .; j_gene: TRBJ1-2; abundance: .; v_gene: TRBV21-1; CDR3nt: TGTGCCAGCATTCTAGGAGAGCAGGGTCGCTACACCTTC; CDR3aa: CASILGEQGRYTF
d_gene: .; j_gene: TRBJ2-2; abundance: .; v_gene: TRBV7-3; CDR3nt: TGTGCCAGCAGCTTAATGCGGAACACCGGGGAGCTGTTTTTT; CDR3aa: CASSLMRNTGELFF
d_gene: .; j_gene: TRBJ1-4; abundance: .; v_gene: TRBV11-1; CDR3nt: TGTGCCAGCAGCCCCAGCGGGACGGATGAAAAACTGTTTTTT; CDR3aa: CASSPSGTDEKLFF